Sequencing of this T cell receptor (beta chain) was carried out in a study of response to subunit inactivated influenza vaccine. Each CDR3 protein is one row after TCRdb ran MiXCR on the RT-PCR reads. This table has approximately 160,000 distinct CDR3 sequences, approximately 11% appearing once. The study's findings and limits: Authors proposed each seasonal influenza vaccination draws in few new T cells.

Germline loops: CDR1 SQVTM, CDR2 ANQGSEA. The CDR3 loop spans 13 amino acids. Trimming at V came to 7 bases and at J to 1 base, leaving 6 bases not matched to a gene. Concerning this clonotype itself: The antigen remains unidentified.

This clonotype was sampled from a man aged 45 to 75 who received an inactivated influenza vaccine. Material: CD8+ T cells sorted from PBMCs, obtained about 23 months after vaccination. V usage is TRBV29-1 and J usage is TRBJ1-1; 7 positions agree with TRBD1. The CDR3: CSAPGGANTEAFF. The CDR3 DNA reads TGCAGCGCCCCAGGGGGTGCGAACACTGAAGCTTTCTTT.